Sequencing of this TCR beta chain was carried out in a study of human T cells and chemical hapten exposure. Per the study methods: TCR counts had a median of approximately 87,000 per sample and spanned about 23,224 to 690,600. TCRdb redid the calling of the RACE reads with MiXCR, one entry per CDR3 protein. In this record, the V and J calls reflect TCRdb's handling and not the investigators' own analysis. The repertoire holds tens of thousands of distinct CDR3 sequences, with 10% as singletons. Time point noted: patch test 1, 2 weeks after DPC sensitization. Treatment given: therapeutic diphenylcyclopropenone sensitization with weekly scalp DPC. Each patch test followed a blood draw. Broader study findings: PT1 expanded TCR counts and patch test score correlated positively.

The table lists this clonotype with a few counts. Its target is not known. V dropped 6 bases and J dropped 4 bases, with 18 bases sitting between them. This CDR3 is 15 amino acids long. Germline CDR1 is MNHNY and CDR2 is SVGAGI (reference sequence). The material was whole blood, obtained in connection with sensitization to the hapten diphenylcyclopropenone (DPC). The chain couples TRBV6-6 to TRBJ2-5; either TRBD1 or TRBD2 may fit D (5 bases each). The origin of this receptor is a man in his forties or fifties with alopecia areata. Some clones in this sample may be carry-over from other donors' samples. The CDR3 protein is CASSRVRDPRETQYF. The CDR3 DNA reads as TGTGCCAGCAGCCGAGTCCGGGACCCCAGAGAGACCCAGTACTTC.